The present T cell receptor beta chain was sequenced within a study of T cells in Graves' hyperthyroidism and ophthalmopathy. Study-level findings and limits: Also found in blood were most expanded thyroid clonotypes above 0.001.

Over 18 months, lack of ophthalmopathy progression marked Graves' hyperthyroidism as stable. Lactation, pregnancy, other autoimmune disease or uncontrolled infection excluded patients. Diagnosing involved the use of clinical symptoms, serum thyroxine and TRAb, thyroid ultrasound and orbital computed tomography. The germline V and J ends were trimmed by 6 bases and 0 bases, with 23 bases remaining between them. The CDR3 is 18 residues long. CDR1 is MNHNS, CDR2 SASEGT, per germline. The source material, RNA transcripts, was used to amplify TCR beta CDR3 regions. The HTBI primer set drove a first-round RT-PCR of the TCR CDR3. TCRdb fed the multiplex PCR reads into MiXCR, producing one record per CDR3 protein. The table lists hundreds of thousands of distinct CDR3 sequences, 13% to 15% of them singletons. This clonotype was counted at least ten times. The antigen is not known.

This clonotype was obtained from a woman aged 18-29 years with Graves' hyperthyroidism. The specimen sequenced was blood. The chain recombines TRBV6-1 with TRBJ1-2, with D tentatively TRBD1 (6 bases). The CDR3 spells CASSDIGQFEGANYGYTF. For the CDR3, the DNA is TGTGCCAGCAGCGATATAGGACAGTTCGAAGGAGCTAACTATGGCTACACCTTC.